Listed below are T cell receptor beta chains from one sample, sequenced in a study of cytomegalovirus exposure and HLA in healthy donors. Clones were sequenced by immunoSEQ multiplex PCR, and TCRdb holds only the in-frame ones, with some missing. This table holds 220,000 or so clones. What was sequenced was PBMCs. Receptor source: a girl aged 2 to 10 in good health and CMV-seropositive. Both conserved end residues are part of each CDR3. The D gene is left open where the match is weak.

d_gene,j_gene,v_gene,CDR3aa,CDR3nt
TRBD1,TRBJ1-1,TRBV7-8,CASSYRRGLNTEAFF,TGTGCCAGCAGCTACCGCAGGGGGTTGAACACTGAAGCTTTCTTT
NA,TRBJ2-2,TRBV27,CASSLSGPGELFF,TGTGCCAGCAGTTTATCCGGTCCCGGGGAGCTGTTTTTT
TRBD1,TRBJ2-7,TRBV6-1,CASSRTGYYEQYF,TGTGCCAGCAGCCGGACAGGCTACTACGAGCAGTACTTC
TRBD2,TRBJ2-3,TRBV5-1,CASSPGGDTDTQYF,TGCGCCAGCAGCCCGGGAGGGGACACAGATACGCAGTATTTT
NA,TRBJ2-7,TRBV5-1,CASSSTYEQYF,TGCGCCAGCAGCTCCACCTACGAGCAGTACTTC
NA,TRBJ1-5,TRBV6-1,CASSPDPTVHQPQHF,TGTGCCAGCAGTCCTGATCCGACAGTGCATCAGCCCCAGCATTTT
NA,TRBJ1-4,TRBV18,CASSPREGSEKLFF,TGTGCCAGCTCACCACGTGAGGGTAGCGAAAAACTGTTTTTT
TRBD1,TRBJ2-1,TRBV27,CASTLLQGYNNEQFF,TGTGCCAGCACTCTCTTACAGGGGTACAACAATGAGCAGTTCTTC
TRBD1,TRBJ1-2,TRBV29-1,CSVTSTGPYGYTF,TGCAGCGTCACCTCGACAGGGCCCTATGGCTACACCTTC
TRBD2,TRBJ2-2,TRBV4-1,CASSQAGGRPGELFF,TGCGCCAGCAGCCAAGCGGGCGGGAGGCCCGGGGAGCTGTTTTTT
TRBD1,TRBJ2-1,TRBV7-2,CASSRTGTGVNNEQFF,TGTGCCAGCAGCCGGACGGGGACAGGGGTAAACAATGAGCAGTTCTTC